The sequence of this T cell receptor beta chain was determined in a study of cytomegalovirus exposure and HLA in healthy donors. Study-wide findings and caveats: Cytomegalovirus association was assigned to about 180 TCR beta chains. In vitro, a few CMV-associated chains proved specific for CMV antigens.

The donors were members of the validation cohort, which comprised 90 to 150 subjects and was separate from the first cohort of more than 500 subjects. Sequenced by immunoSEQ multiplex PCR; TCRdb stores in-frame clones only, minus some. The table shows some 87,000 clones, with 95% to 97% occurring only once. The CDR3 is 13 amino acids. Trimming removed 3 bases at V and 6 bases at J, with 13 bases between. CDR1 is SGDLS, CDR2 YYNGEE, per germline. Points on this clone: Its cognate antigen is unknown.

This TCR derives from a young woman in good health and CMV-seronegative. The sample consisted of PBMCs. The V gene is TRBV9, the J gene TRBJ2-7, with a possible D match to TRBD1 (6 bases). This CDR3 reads CASSGGRGREQYF. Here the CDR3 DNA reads TGTGCCAGCAGCGGAGGCAGGGGTCGCGAGCAGTACTTC.